The table lists the clone carrying this T cell receptor (beta chain) with a few counts. What it binds is unknown. CDR1 and CDR2 from the germline V gene are LGHNA and YSLEER. The CDR3 is 15 residues long. J was trimmed by 2 bases and V by 3 bases; bases with no gene match: 4. This entry is derived from a study of cytomegalovirus exposure and HLA in healthy donors. Here immunoSEQ multiplex PCR was the method, and the copy in TCRdb shows in-frame clones only, minus some. The sample holds some 76,000 clones, approximately 93% seen once. Study-level results: Cytomegalovirus association was listed for about 180 TCR beta chains. That first-cohort TCR clusters tended to co-occur in the 130 or so validation repertoires was found in a later analysis. Usually a TCR sequence was rare, but some public TCRs were found in many donors.

What was sequenced was PBMCs. The origin of this receptor is a young woman in good health and CMV-seropositive. The V gene is TRBV4-3, the J gene TRBJ1-2; 9 bases align to TRBD1. The CDR3 is CASSHSGTGNYGYTF. Here the CDR3 DNA reads TGCGCCAGCAGCCACTCCGGGACAGGGAACTATGGCTACACCTTC.